The T cell receptor beta chain under discussion was sequenced for a study of early T cells in non-severe SARS-CoV-2 infection. Findings of the study overall: The matching step, a VDJdb search, favored anti-spike CD8 responses and missed private and CD4 specificities.

V trimming: 4 bases; J trimming: 4 bases; junction bases outside the gene matches: 3. The CDR3 is 13 residues long. Germline CDR1 MDHEN, CDR2 SYDVKM. In TCRdb, the 5' RACE reads were re-called with MiXCR into one record per CDR3 protein. The sample holds about 49,000 distinct CDR3 sequences; about 4% are singletons and the top ten take approximately 5.9%. This clonotype was seen many times. The antigen is not known. The TCR was taken from an adult who was a healthcare worker with PCR-confirmed SARS-CoV-2 infection or an uninfected control (not recorded which). This chain connects TRBV28 to TRBJ1-2, with 7 bases lining up with TRBD1. Sequenced sample: whole blood. CDR3 loop: CASSSTGIYGYTF. As DNA, the CDR3 is TGTGCCAGCAGTTCGACAGGGATCTATGGCTACACCTTC.